These T cell receptor beta chains were read from a single sample in a study of cytomegalovirus exposure and HLA in healthy donors. Measured with immunoSEQ multiplex PCR; TCRdb has only the in-frame clones, and not every one. The table lists 330,000 or so clones, 70% to 90% of them singletons. Material: PBMCs. The receptors stem from a young woman in good health and CMV-seronegative. CDR3s leave out the opening cysteine and the closing phenylalanine or tryptophan. D genes are given only for firm matches. The size entry is marked missing in some rows and otherwise reads once, few, many or a size class.

CDR3aa | abundance | v_gene | d_gene | len
ASIRSVWFNEQF | once | TRBV6-1 | NA | 12
SVEGLSGKTQY | NA | TRBV29-1 | TRBD2 | 11
AGREVYNEQF | NA | TRBV7-9 | NA | 10
ASSQDSGDYGYT | NA | TRBV4-3 | NA | 12
ASSLGQASSEAF | NA | TRBV5-6 | NA | 12
ASSLERDSTTGADTQY | NA | TRBV11-3 | TRBD1 | 16
ASTPRGGYYGYT | NA | TRBV5-4 | NA | 12
ASSRDRVIDEQY | NA | TRBV6-5 | TRBD1 | 12
ASSERLTSGTYEQY | NA | TRBV6-1 | TRBD2 | 14
ASSGISTHYEQY | NA | TRBV25-1 | NA | 12